This note documents a single TCR beta chain sequence. This CDR3 has 15 amino acids. Trimming left V 4 bases short and J 5 bases short, with 15 bases between. CDR1 SGHRS and CDR2 YFSETQ come from the germline V gene. This entry is derived from a study of T cell changes during pregnancy in multiple sclerosis. Libraries were prepared by immunoSEQ multiplex PCR; TCRdb keeps only in-frame clonotypes and omits some of them. The sample includes some 60,000 clones, 80% to 95% of them seen just once. This sequence joins TRBV5-1 and TRBJ2-2, with D tentatively TRBD2 (6 bases). This TCR was recovered from a female donor with multiple sclerosis, enrolled in a pregnancy study. The sequencing here drew on peripheral blood, taken in the first trimester of pregnancy. The CDR3 spells CASSGFGRETGELFF. In DNA, the CDR3 is TGCGCCAGCAGCGGTTTCGGACGGGAGACCGGGGAGCTGTTTTTT.